Shown below are 26 T cell receptor beta chains from a single sample sequenced in a study of metastatic and nonmetastatic thyroid tumors (TCRdb year 2020). No patient had received any treatment before thyroid surgery. The library relied on PCR. The sample was run on an Illumina HiSeq 4000. TCRdb reanalyzed the raw reads on its own, using fastp at Q25 for trimming and MiXCR for clone calling, and kept in-frame beta chains. Within this sample are 20,000 to 25,000 clones, with about a sixth of them counted one time only. The ten largest clonotypes hold over 9.5% of the sample. The sequenced material came from tumor tissue. These receptors all stem from a female donor with papillary thyroid cancer or a benign thyroid nodule (not recorded which). Some clones in this sample may be carry-over from other donors' samples.

By proportion, this clone is medium-sized (0.01 to 0.1%). The chain recombines TRBV30 with TRBJ1-1; no firm D call. Germline V gives CDR1 GTSNPN, CDR2 SVGIG (reference sequence). There are 11 residues in the CDR3. Trimming left V 4 bases short and J 3 bases short, with 6 bases between. The CDR3, as DNA: TGTGCCTGGAATAGGGACACTGAAGCTTTCTTT. Its translation: CAWNRDTEAFF.

This clone has a handful of counts. A read error may account for a junction end that differs from germline. The CDR3 here is CAISYGRPVEQYF. Here the CDR3 DNA reads TGTGCCATCAGTTATGGACGGCCGGTCGAGCAGTACTTC. The chain couples TRBV6-2 or TRBV6-3 to TRBJ2-7; D gene ambiguous. CDR3 size: 13 residues. Germline assignment: CDR1 MNHEY and CDR2 SVGEGT.

This clone was recorded only once. The CDR3 spells CASSLGSVRYEQYF. CDR3 DNA: TGCGCCAGCAGCCTCGGCAGTGTTCGCTACGAGCAGTACTTC. This chain joins TRBV5-1 and TRBJ2-7; D remains ambiguous. The CDR3 has 14 amino acids. The V end was cut by 4 bases, the J end by 3 bases, with 14 bases between. The germline V gene has CDR1 SGHRS and CDR2 YFSETQ.

This clone was counted at least ten times. Since a much larger clone is just one base distant, this may be a read error. Here the CDR3 reads CASSPRRGLNYGYTF. The CDR3 nucleotides read TGTGCCAGCAGCCCGCGACGGGGCCTTAACTATGGCTACACCTTC. This chain joins TRBV11-2 and TRBJ1-2; TRBD1 is a possible D gene (5 bases). CDR1 and CDR2 (germline): SGHAT, FQNNGV. Trimming stripped 5 bases from V and 1 base from J, with 14 bases between. The CDR3 sequence is 15 residues long.

The sample holds many counts of this clone. The V call is TRBV19, the J call TRBJ1-3; no clear D gene. V was cut by 6 bases and J by 6 bases, with 18 bases left in between. Germline CDR1 and CDR2: LNHDA and SQIVND (reference sequence). The CDR3 loop spans 15 amino acids. The CDR3 DNA follows: TGTGCCAGTAGCCCTGCGGGAGGCCCGACAAACACCATATATTTT. It codes for CASSPAGGPTNTIYF.

To note about this clone: This may be a read error, as it is one base from a much larger clone. This chain links TRBV7-9 with TRBJ2-7; TRBD1 matches 7 bases. From germline, CDR1 is SEHNR and CDR2 FQNEAQ (reference sequence). The CDR3 has 11 amino acids. The CDR3 sequence is CASIDEGAQYF. In DNA form, the CDR3 reads TGTGCCAGCATCGATGAGGGGGCCCAGTACTTT.

Regarding this clone: This may be a read error: a much more frequent sequence differs by one nucleotide. The identical CDR3 is also encoded by other nucleotide sequences in the sample. The V call is TRBV20-1, the J call TRBJ2-1, with D perhaps TRBD1 (6 bases). Per germline, CDR1 DFQATT and CDR2 SNEGSKA (reference sequence). The CDR3 is made up of 14 amino acids. V was clipped by 5 bases and J by 5 bases, with 16 bases between them. CDR3: CSAAPRGKDNEQFF. DNA for the CDR3: TGCAGTGCTGCCCCCAGGGGTAAGGACAATGAGCAGTTCTTC.

This clone was counted at least ten times. V is TRBV3-1 and J is TRBJ1-2; D is possibly TRBD1 (5 bases). The CDR3 totals 15 residues. V lost 1 base and J lost 2, with 11 bases in between. Germline CDR1 LGHDT, CDR2 YNNKEL (reference sequence). The CDR3 DNA reads TGTGCCAGCAGCCAAGGCCCAGGGTTCAACTATGGCTACACCTTC. Translation gives CASSQGPGFNYGYTF.

This clone was observed at least ten times. The chain links TRBV5-1 to TRBJ1-6, with D possibly TRBD1 on 6 matching bases. Germline loops: CDR1 SGHRS, CDR2 YFSETQ. The CDR3 has 14 amino acids. Trimming removed 0 bases at V and 9 bases at J, with 10 bases between. CDR3 DNA sequence: TGCGCCAGCAGCTTGGACAGGGCTAGTTCACCCCTCCACTTT. This gives the protein CASSLDRASSPLHF.

This clone was observed many times. This clone may be a read error of a much larger clone one base away. The chain couples TRBV28 to TRBJ2-3; D is ambiguous. V was trimmed by 3 bases and J by 4 bases, leaving 8 bases between them. CDR3 length: 13 amino acids. Looked up from germline, CDR1 is MDHEN and CDR2 is SYDVKM. DNA for the CDR3: TGTGCCAGCAGTTTGGCCAGCGCAGATACGCAGTATTTT. It translates to CASSLASADTQYF.

This clone has a count of ten or more. The chain recombines TRBV5-1 with TRBJ1-2; a possible D gene is TRBD1 (5 bases). The CDR3 sequence is 13 residues long. The V gene's germline CDR1 is SGHRS and CDR2 YFSETQ. V gave up 4 bases and J gave up 3 bases, with 10 bases separating them. In nucleotides, the CDR3 is TGCGCCAGCAGCCCTGACAGTTACTATGGCTACACCTTC. This sequence encodes CASSPDSYYGYTF.

This clone has just a few counts. A much more abundant neighbour one base away suggests this may be a read error. Other DNA sequences in the sample encode the same CDR3. The gene calls are TRBV7-9 and TRBJ2-5; 12 bases are a match to TRBD1. Germline V gives CDR1 SEHNR, CDR2 FQNEAQ (reference sequence). V lost 2 bases and J lost 5; bases outside the gene matches: 6. This CDR3 has 16 amino acids. This CDR3 is CASSLPGTGGGETQYF. The DNA for the CDR3 is TGTGCCAGCAGCTTACCGGGGACAGGGGGCGGGGAGACCCAGTACTTC.

This clone is medium-sized (0.01 to 0.1%) within its sample. The chain uses TRBV6-4 and TRBJ2-1; TRBD1 matches 8 bases. Germline CDR1 and CDR2: MRHNA and SNTAGT. This CDR3 comprises 12 residues. The junction had 6 bases not matched to a gene; V was cut back by 8 bases and J by 9 bases. The CDR3 nucleotides read TGTGCCAGCGCCAGGGGGCATGGTGAGCAGTTCTTC. Its translation: CASARGHGEQFF.

The J gene is TRBJ2-7, the V gene TRBV15; D is unresolved. The CDR3 length is 15 residues. V gave up 0 bases and J gave up 2 bases, with 11 bases separating them. CDR1 is LNHNV and CDR2 is YYDKDF in the germline V gene (reference sequence). The CDR3 DNA reads TGTGCCACCAGCAGAGAGGGGTCTTCTACCTACGAGCAGTACTTC. The encoded protein is CATSREGSSTYEQYF.

This clone showed up many times. CDR3 region: CASSRERWSSGPISNTGELFF. CDR3 nucleotides: TGTGCCAGCAGCCGAGAAAGATGGTCTAGCGGTCCGATATCGAACACCGGGGAGCTGTTTTTT. The J gene is TRBJ2-2, the V gene TRBV3-2; the table's D call TRBD2 went unverified against the DNA. TRBV3-2 is given as a pseudogene. This CDR3 contains 21 residues.

This rearrangement joins TRBV30 to TRBJ1-1; TRBD1 matches at 7 bases. V was clipped by 4 bases and J by 6 bases; unmatched bases: 14. Germline V CDR1 and CDR2: GTSNPN, SVGIG (reference sequence). The CDR3 has 15 amino acids. The CDR3 sequence: CAWIYADSQGAEAFF. In DNA form, the CDR3 reads TGTGCCTGGATTTATGCCGACAGCCAGGGGGCTGAAGCTTTCTTT. Complete variable domain (other parts from reference TRBV30 and TRBJ1-1): SQTIHQWPATLVQPVGSPLSLECTVEGTSNPNLYWYRQAAGRGLQLLFYSVGIGQISSEVPQNLSASRPQDRQFILSSKKLLLSDSGFYLCAWIYADSQGAEAFFGQGTRLTVV.

This clone was detected many times. V is TRBV15 and J is TRBJ1-5; D gene uncertain. The CDR3 covers 14 residues. Germline assignment: CDR1 LNHNV and CDR2 YYDKDF (reference sequence). V was cut by 1 base and J by 6 bases, with 10 bases left in between. CDR3 nucleotides: TGTGCCACCAGCAGAGGATTGGGCGGTCAGCCCCAGCATTTT. Protein: CATSRGLGGQPQHF.

V gene TRBV2 combines with J gene TRBJ2-7, with D hard to call. V was shortened by 6 bases and J by 6 bases, with 21 bases between the two germline ends. Germline CDR1 reads SNHLY; CDR2 reads FYNNEI. The CDR3 is made up of 15 amino acids. The DNA of the CDR3 is TGTGCCAGCAGCGGCGGAAGGGTCCTCCCTGGCGAGCAGTACTTC. This encodes CASSGGRVLPGEQYF.

The table lists this clone with a count of one. The chain is built from TRBV7-3 and TRBJ2-5; 11 positions agree with TRBD2. The CDR3 totals 15 residues. The V segment lost 6 bases and the J segment 5 bases; nucleotides outside the gene matches: 8. Germline CDR1 and CDR2: SGHTA and FQGTGA. The CDR3 loop is CASSFYSGRDETQYF. The CDR3 bases are TGTGCCAGCAGTTTTTATAGCGGGAGGGATGAGACCCAGTACTTC.

Points on this clone: One end of the junction is discordant with germline, which a read error may explain. This sequence joins TRBV20-1 and TRBJ2-7, with 7 bases identical to TRBD2. This CDR3 has 15 amino acids. The germline V gene has CDR1 DFQATT and CDR2 SNEGSKA (reference sequence). CDR3 protein: CSAILRSGRGWEHYF. The CDR3, as DNA: TGCAGTGCTATCCTACGTAGCGGGCGAGGATGGGAGCATTACTTC.

To note about this clone: One end of the junction fails to match germline, which may point to a read error. The rearrangement joins TRBV12-5 to TRBJ1-1, with unresolved D. This CDR3 is 14 amino acids long. Germline V CDR1 and CDR2: LGHNT, FRNRAP. The CDR3 loop is CASGLGHMNTESFF. The CDR3 region has the DNA TGTGCTAGTGGTTTGGGACATATGAACACTGAATCTTTCTTT.

At least ten counts were recorded for this clone. The rearrangement joins TRBV11-2 to TRBJ2-1, with no clear D. Trimming pared 2 bases from V and 12 bases from J, leaving 11 bases between. The germline V gene has CDR1 SGHAT and CDR2 FQNNGV. The CDR3 covers 12 residues. Here the CDR3 DNA reads TGTGCCAGCAGCTTAAAATTCGAGGTGCAGTTCTTC. It codes for CASSLKFEVQFF.

On this clone itself: A much more abundant neighbour one base away suggests this may be a read error. Different DNA sequences within this sample yield the same CDR3. V usage is TRBV18 and J usage is TRBJ1-1, with TRBD1 identical over 9 bases. The CDR3 is made up of 14 amino acids. Germline CDR1 and CDR2: KGHSH and LQKENI. The CDR3 DNA follows: TGTGCCAGCTCACAAACAGGGGGCAGAACTGAAGCCTTCTTT. This codes for CASSQTGGRTEAFF.

Many counts were recorded for this clone. The rearrangement joins TRBV5-5 to TRBJ1-4; D unclear. Trimming removed 2 bases from V and 7 bases from J, with 15 bases in between. CDR3 length: 15 residues. Germline loops: CDR1 SGHKS, CDR2 YYEKEE (reference sequence). CDR3 coding DNA: TGTGCCAGCAGCTTCTCCTCTTTTTCTGCTGAAAAACTGTTTTTT. Protein product: CASSFSSFSAEKLFF.

This clone showed up just a few times. This chain connects TRBV6-2 or TRBV6-3 to TRBJ2-7, with D perhaps matching TRBD2 (7 bases). This CDR3 is 15 amino acids long. Germline V gene sequence: CDR1 MNHEY, CDR2 SVGEGT. V lost 7 bases, J lost 3 bases, and 19 bases lay in between. The CDR3 bases are TGTGCCAGCACTCCCCGGGGGCGGGGGATCTACGAGCAGTACTTC. It codes for CASTPRGRGIYEQYF.

This chain uses TRBV7-2 with TRBJ2-3, with 10 bases lining up with TRBD2. The V and J ends lost 0 bases and 7 bases, in that order; junction bases with no gene match: 10. This CDR3 comprises 17 residues. Germline V gene sequence: CDR1 SGHTA, CDR2 FQGNSA. CDR3 sequence: CASSLAPLAGVPNTQYF. Here the CDR3 DNA reads TGTGCCAGCAGCTTAGCCCCCCTAGCGGGGGTGCCTAATACGCAGTATTTT.